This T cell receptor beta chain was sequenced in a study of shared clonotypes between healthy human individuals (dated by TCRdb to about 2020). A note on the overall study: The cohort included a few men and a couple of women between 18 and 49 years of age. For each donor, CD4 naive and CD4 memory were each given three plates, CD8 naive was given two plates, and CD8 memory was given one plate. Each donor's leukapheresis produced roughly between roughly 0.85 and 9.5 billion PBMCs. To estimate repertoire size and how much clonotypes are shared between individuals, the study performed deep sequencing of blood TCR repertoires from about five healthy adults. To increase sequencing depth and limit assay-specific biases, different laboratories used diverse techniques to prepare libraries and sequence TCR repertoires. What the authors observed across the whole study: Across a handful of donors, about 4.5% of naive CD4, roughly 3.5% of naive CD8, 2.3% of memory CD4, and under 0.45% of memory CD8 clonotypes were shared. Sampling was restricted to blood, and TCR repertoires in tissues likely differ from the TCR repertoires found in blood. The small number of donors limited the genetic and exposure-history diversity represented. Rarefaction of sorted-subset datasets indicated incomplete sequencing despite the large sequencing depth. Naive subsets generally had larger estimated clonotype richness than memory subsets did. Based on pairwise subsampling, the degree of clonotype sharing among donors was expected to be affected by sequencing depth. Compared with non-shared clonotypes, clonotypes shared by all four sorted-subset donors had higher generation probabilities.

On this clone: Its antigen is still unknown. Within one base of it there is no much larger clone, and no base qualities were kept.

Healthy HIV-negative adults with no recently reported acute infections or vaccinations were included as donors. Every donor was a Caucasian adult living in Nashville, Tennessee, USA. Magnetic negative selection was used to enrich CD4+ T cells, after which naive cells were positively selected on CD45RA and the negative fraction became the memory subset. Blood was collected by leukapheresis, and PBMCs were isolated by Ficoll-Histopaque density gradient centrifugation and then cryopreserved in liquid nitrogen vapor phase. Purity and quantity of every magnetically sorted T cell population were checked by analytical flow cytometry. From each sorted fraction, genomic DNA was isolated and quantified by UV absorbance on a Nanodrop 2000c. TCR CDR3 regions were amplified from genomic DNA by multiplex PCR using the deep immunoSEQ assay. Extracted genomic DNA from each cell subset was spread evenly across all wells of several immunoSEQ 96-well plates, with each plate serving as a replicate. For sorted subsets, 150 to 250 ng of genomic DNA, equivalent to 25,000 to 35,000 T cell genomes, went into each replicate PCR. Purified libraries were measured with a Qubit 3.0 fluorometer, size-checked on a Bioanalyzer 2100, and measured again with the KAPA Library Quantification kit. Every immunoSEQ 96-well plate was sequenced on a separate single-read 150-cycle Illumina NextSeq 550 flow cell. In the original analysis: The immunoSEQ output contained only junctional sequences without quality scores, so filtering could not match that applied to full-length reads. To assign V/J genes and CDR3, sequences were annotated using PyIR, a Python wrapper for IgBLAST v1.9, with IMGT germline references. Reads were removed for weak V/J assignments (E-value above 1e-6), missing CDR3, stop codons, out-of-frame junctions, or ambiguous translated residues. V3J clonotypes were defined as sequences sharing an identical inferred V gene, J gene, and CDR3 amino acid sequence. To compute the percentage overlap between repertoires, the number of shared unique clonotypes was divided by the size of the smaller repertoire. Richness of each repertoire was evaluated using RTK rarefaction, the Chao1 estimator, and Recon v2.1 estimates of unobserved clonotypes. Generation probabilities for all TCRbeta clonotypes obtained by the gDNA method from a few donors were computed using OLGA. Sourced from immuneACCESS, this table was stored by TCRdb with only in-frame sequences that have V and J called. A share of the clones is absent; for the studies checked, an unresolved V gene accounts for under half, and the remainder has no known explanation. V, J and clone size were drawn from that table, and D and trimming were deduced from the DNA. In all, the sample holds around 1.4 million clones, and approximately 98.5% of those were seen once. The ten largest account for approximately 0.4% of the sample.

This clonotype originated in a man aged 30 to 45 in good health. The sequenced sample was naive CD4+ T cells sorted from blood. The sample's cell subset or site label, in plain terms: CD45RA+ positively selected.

The sequenced DNA is TGTGCCAGCAGTTCCCGGGACAGACGGAATGAGCAGTTCTTC. Its protein is CASSSRDRRNEQFF. The chain was built from TRBV6-5 and TRBJ2-1; TRBD1 lines up with 7 middle nucleotides. Relative to germline, V is missing 4 bases and J is missing 7 bases, with 7 bases of the junction outside any gene match. For CDR1 and CDR2, the germline V gene lists MNHEY and SVGAGI. The CDR3 sequence holds 14 residues, the cysteine and phenylalanine included. Only the CDR3 portion is preserved as DNA: 42 bases, with reading frame beginning at the first base.